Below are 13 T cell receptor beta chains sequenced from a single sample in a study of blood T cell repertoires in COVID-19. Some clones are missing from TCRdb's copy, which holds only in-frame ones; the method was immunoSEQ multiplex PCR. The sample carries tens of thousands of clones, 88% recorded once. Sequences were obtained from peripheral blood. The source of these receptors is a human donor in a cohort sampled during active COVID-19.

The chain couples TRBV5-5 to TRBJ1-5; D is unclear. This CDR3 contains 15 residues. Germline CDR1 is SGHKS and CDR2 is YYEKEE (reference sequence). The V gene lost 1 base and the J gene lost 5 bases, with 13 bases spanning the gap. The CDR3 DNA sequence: TGTGCCAGCAGCTTGTCCAACGAGGGCTATCAGCCCCAGCATTTT. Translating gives CASSLSNEGYQPQHF.

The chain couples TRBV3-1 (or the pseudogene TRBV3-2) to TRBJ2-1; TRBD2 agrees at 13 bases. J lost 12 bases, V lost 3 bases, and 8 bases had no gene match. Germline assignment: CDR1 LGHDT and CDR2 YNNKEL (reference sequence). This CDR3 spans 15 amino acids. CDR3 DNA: TGTGCCAGCAGCCAGGTACTAGCGGGAGGGAGGGCGCAGTTCTTC. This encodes CASSQVLAGGRAQFF.

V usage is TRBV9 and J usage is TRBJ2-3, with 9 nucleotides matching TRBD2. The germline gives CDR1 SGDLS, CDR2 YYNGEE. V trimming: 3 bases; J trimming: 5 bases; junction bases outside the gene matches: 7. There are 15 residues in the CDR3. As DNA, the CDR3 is TGTGCCAGCAGCGATCTTAGCGGGAGTCTAGATACGCAGTATTTT. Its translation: CASSDLSGSLDTQYF. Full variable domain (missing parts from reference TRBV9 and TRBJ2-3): DSGVTQTPKHLITATGQRVTLRCSPRSGDLSVYWYQQSLDQGLQFLIQYYNGEERAKGNILERFSAQQFPDLHSELNLSSLELGDSALYFCASSDLSGSLDTQYFGPGTRLTVL.

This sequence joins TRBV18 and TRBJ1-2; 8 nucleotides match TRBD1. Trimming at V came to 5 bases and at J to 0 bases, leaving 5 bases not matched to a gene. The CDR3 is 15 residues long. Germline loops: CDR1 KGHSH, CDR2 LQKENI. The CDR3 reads CASSAAGGSNYGYTF. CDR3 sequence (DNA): TGTGCCAGCTCAGCAGCAGGGGGCTCTAACTATGGCTACACCTTC. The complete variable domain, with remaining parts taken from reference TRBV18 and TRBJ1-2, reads NAGVMQNPRHLVRRRGQEARLRCSPMKGHSHVYWYRQLPEEGLKFMVYLQKENIIDESGMPKERFSAEFPKEGPSILRIQQVVRGDSAAYFCASSAAGGSNYGYTFGSGTRLTVV.

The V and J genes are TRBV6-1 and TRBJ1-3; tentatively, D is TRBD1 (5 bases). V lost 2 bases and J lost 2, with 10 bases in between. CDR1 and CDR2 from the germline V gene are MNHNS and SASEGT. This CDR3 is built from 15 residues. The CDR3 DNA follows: TGTGCCAGCAGTGAACGGTCAGGGACTGGAAACACCATATATTTT. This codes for CASSERSGTGNTIYF.

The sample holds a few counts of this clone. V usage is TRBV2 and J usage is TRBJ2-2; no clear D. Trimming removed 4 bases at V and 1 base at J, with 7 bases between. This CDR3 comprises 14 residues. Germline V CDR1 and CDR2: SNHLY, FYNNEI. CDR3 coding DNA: TGTGCCAGCAGTGGACAAGTGAACACCGGGGAGCTGTTTTTT. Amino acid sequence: CASSGQVNTGELFF. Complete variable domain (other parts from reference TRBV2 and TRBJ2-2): EPEVTQTPSHQVTQMGQEVILRCVPISNHLYFYWYRQILGQKVEFLVSFYNNEISEKSEIFDDQFSVERPDGSNFTLKIRSTKLEDSAMYFCASSGQVNTGELFFGEGSRLTVL.

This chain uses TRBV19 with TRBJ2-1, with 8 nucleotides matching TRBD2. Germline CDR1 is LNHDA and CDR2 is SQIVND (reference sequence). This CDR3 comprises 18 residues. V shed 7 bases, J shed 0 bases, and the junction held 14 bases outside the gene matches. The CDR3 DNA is TGTGCCAGTACCCTAAGGCGGGAGGTTAGGAGCTCCTACAATGAGCAGTTCTTC. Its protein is CASTLRREVRSSYNEQFF.

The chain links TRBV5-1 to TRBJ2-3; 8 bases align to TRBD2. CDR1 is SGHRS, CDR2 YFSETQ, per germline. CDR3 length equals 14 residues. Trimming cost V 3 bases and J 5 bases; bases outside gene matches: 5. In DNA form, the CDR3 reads TGCGCCAGCAGCTGGGGACTAGTGGGAGATACGCAGTATTTT. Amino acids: CASSWGLVGDTQYF.

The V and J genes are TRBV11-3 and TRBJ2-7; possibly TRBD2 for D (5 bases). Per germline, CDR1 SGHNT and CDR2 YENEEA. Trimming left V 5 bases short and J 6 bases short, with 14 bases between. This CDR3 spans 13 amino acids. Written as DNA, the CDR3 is TGTGCCAGCAGCAGAGGTGGCGGGTCCGAGCAGTACTTC. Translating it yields CASSRGGGSEQYF. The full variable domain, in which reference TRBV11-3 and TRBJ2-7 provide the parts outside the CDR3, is EAGVVQSPRYKIIEKKQPVAFWCNPISGHNTLYWYLQNLGQGPELLIRYENEEAVDDSQLPKDRFSAERLKGVDSTLKIQPAELGDSAVYLCASSRGGGSEQYFGPGTRLTVT.

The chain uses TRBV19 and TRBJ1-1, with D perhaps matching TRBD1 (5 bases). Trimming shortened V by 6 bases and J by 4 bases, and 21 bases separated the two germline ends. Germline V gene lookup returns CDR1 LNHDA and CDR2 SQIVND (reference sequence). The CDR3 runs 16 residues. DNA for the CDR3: TGTGCCAGTAGCCCTGGGCAGGGCAAAAGGGCCACTGAAGCTTTCTTT. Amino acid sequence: CASSPGQGKRATEAFF.

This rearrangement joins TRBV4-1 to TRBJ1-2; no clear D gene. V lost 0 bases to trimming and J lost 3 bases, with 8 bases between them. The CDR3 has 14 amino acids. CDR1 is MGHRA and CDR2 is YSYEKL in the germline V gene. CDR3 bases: TGCGCCAGCAGCCAAGACCCCGGTTACTATGGCTACACCTTC. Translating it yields CASSQDPGYYGYTF.

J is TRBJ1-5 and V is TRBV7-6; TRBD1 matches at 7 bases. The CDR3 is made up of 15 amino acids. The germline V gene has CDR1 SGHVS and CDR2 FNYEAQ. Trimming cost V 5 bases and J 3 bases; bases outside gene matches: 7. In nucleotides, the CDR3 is TGTGCCAGCAGCGAAGAACAGGGGTTCAATCAGCCCCAGCATTTT. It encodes CASSEEQGFNQPQHF.

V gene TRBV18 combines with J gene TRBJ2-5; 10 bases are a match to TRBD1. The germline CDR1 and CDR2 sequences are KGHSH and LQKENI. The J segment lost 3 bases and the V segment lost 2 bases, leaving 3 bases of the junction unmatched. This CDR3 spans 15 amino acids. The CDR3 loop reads CASSPRGTGEETQYF. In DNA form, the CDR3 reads TGTGCCAGCTCACCAAGAGGGACAGGGGAAGAGACCCAGTACTTC.